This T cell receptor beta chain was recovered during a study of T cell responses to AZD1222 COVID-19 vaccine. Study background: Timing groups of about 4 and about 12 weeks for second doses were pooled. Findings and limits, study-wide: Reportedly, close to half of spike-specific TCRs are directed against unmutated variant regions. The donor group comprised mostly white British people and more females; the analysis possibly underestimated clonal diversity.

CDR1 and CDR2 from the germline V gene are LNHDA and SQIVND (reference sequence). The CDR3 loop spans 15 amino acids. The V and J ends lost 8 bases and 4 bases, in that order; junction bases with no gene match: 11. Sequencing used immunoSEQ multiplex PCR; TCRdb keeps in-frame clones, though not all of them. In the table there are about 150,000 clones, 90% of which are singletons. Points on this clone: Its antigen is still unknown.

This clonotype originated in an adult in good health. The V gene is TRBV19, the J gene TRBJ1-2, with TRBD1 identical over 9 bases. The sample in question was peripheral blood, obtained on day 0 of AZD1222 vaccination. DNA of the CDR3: TGTGCCAGTTGGGGGACAGGGATCGTCAGCTATGGCTACACCTTC. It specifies CASWGTGIVSYGYTF. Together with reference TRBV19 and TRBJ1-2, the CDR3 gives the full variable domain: DGGITQSPKYLFRKEGQNVTLSCEQNLNHDAMYWYRQDPGQGLRLIYYSQIVNDFQKGDIAEGYSVSREKKESFPLTVTSAQKNPTAFYLCASWGTGIVSYGYTFGSGTRLTVV.